This T cell receptor (beta chain) appears in the sequencing data of a study of blood T cell repertoires in COVID-19 (dated by TCRdb to about 2020). About the investigation overall: Samples from collaborators originated in the United States, Italy and Spain and spanned both the acute and convalescent phases of COVID-19. The material from the prospective study consisted of cDNA or gDNA derived from T cells, B-cell-depleted T cells, or PBMCs. Deeply sampled blood TCRbeta repertoires from subjects exposed to, actively infected with, or recovered from COVID-19 were included in the dataset. The repertoires were released in a freely available public database intended as a resource for research on the immune response to SARS-CoV-2. Samples came from the ongoing ImmuneRACE study (first 160 participants) plus 1,254 subjects from 6 global collaborators. Sample metadata almost always included a de-identified subject ID, COVID-19 status, age in years and sex. Where available, HLA class I and class II types were taken from metadata supplied by the sample provider and were not determined by assay-based typing. The full study reports these points: The amount of clinical and demographic metadata varied by source and participant and was provided uncurated.

This clone was observed a single time. It lacks a known antigen. Base qualities are not recorded, but no much larger clone differs from it by a single base. Each collaborating institution followed its own protocols to collect whole blood in K2EDTA tubes. For TCRbeta analysis, collaborators shipped samples as frozen whole blood, isolated PBMCs, or DNA extracted from either of those sample types. The junction shows trimming of 5 bases on V and 2 bases on J, plus 19 bases between the germline ends. The CDR3 measures 16 amino acids from cysteine to phenylalanine. Here the CDR3 DNA is all that survives: 48 bases in frame from base 1. According to the germline V gene (reference sequence), CDR1 reads GTSNPN and CDR2 reads SVGIG. The immunoSEQ Assay, a bias-controlled multiplex PCR, was used to amplify TCRbeta CDR3 regions from genomic DNA. The authors processed their data as follows. Within the assay, amplification of reference gene primers was used to estimate how many nucleated cells each sample contained. Sequence reads were collapsed and filtered to measure the absolute abundance of every unique TCRbeta CDR3 rearrangement. For each sample, productive Simpson clonality was calculated as the square root of Simpson's diversity index over productive rearrangements. TCRdb holds this immuneACCESS table with in-frame rearrangements only. Some clones are missing; in checked studies, unresolved V genes explain under half, and the rest has no known cause. From that table come the V and J calls and clone size; the DNA was used to work out D and trimming. In all, the sample holds some 140,000 clones, and 70% to 80% of those were seen once. Of the sample, 3.5% to 4.5% falls within the top ten clones.

The material sequenced was peripheral blood. The receptor's source is a man aged 55 to 69 with acute or convalescent COVID-19. Recombination connected TRBV30 to TRBJ1-5, with TRBD1 perhaps the D gene, on 5 matching bases. The CDR3 has the sequence CAWGAEGISGNQPQHF. The sequenced DNA: TGTGCCTGGGGGGCGGAGGGGATCTCCGGCAATCAGCCCCAGCATTTT.